Listed below are T cell receptor beta chains from one sample, sequenced in a study of beta chain features in type 1 diabetes. Repertoires were generated with immunoSEQ multiplex PCR, while TCRdb's copy carries only in-frame clones and drops some. This sample carries 150,000 to 170,000 clones, about 7.3% of them seen once, and the ten largest clones take 0.55% to 0.75%. The specimen was central memory CD4+ T cells from blood. The source is a man aged 18 to 35 in good health. CDR3s include the opening cysteine and the closing phenylalanine or tryptophan. D genes are given only for firm matches. The size entry is marked missing in some rows and otherwise reads once, few, many or a size class.

v_call	d_call	cdr3_length	j_call	clone_size	cdr3_nt	cdr3_aa
TRBV23-1	.	16	TRBJ1-4	many	TGCGCCAGCCTAACGGGCAGGGAATCGTCTAATGAAAAACTGTTTTTT	CASLTGRESSNEKLFF
TRBV21-1	.	11	TRBJ2-5	.	TGTGCCAGCCAACTGATGGAGACCCAGTACTTC	CASQLMETQYF
TRBV30	.	13	TRBJ2-7	.	TGTGCCTGGAGTTCGGGGGGCGGGTACGAGCAGTACTTC	CAWSSGGGYEQYF
TRBV7-9	.	13	TRBJ2-7	few	TGTGCCAGCAGCTTAGATGGGCTGAATGAAGAGTACTTC	CASSLDGLNEEYF
TRBV29-1	.	14	TRBJ2-7	.	TGCAGCGCAGTTAGGGCTAGCCAATCCTACGAGCAGTACTTC	CSAVRASQSYEQYF
TRBV2	.	14	TRBJ1-6	few	TGTGCCAGCAGTGACTGGGCCCGTAATTCACCCCTCCACTTT	CASSDWARNSPLHF
TRBV5-1	TRBD1	15	TRBJ2-2	many	TGCGCCAGCAGCCCTCGACAGGGAATAGACGGGGAGCTGTTTTTT	CASSPRQGIDGELFF
TRBV7-9	TRBD2	16	TRBJ2-3	many	TGTGCCAGCAGCTTATCGCTAGCGGTCGACACAGATACGCAGTATTTT	CASSLSLAVDTDTQYF
TRBV14	TRBD2	16	TRBJ2-1	.	TGTGCCAGCAGCCATGGGACTAGTAGTGGGAGGAATGAGCAGTTCTTC	CASSHGTSSGRNEQFF
TRBV5-6	TRBD1	15	TRBJ2-3	many	TGTGCCAGCAGCCCAAGGACAGGGGGCACAGATACGCAGTATTTT	CASSPRTGGTDTQYF